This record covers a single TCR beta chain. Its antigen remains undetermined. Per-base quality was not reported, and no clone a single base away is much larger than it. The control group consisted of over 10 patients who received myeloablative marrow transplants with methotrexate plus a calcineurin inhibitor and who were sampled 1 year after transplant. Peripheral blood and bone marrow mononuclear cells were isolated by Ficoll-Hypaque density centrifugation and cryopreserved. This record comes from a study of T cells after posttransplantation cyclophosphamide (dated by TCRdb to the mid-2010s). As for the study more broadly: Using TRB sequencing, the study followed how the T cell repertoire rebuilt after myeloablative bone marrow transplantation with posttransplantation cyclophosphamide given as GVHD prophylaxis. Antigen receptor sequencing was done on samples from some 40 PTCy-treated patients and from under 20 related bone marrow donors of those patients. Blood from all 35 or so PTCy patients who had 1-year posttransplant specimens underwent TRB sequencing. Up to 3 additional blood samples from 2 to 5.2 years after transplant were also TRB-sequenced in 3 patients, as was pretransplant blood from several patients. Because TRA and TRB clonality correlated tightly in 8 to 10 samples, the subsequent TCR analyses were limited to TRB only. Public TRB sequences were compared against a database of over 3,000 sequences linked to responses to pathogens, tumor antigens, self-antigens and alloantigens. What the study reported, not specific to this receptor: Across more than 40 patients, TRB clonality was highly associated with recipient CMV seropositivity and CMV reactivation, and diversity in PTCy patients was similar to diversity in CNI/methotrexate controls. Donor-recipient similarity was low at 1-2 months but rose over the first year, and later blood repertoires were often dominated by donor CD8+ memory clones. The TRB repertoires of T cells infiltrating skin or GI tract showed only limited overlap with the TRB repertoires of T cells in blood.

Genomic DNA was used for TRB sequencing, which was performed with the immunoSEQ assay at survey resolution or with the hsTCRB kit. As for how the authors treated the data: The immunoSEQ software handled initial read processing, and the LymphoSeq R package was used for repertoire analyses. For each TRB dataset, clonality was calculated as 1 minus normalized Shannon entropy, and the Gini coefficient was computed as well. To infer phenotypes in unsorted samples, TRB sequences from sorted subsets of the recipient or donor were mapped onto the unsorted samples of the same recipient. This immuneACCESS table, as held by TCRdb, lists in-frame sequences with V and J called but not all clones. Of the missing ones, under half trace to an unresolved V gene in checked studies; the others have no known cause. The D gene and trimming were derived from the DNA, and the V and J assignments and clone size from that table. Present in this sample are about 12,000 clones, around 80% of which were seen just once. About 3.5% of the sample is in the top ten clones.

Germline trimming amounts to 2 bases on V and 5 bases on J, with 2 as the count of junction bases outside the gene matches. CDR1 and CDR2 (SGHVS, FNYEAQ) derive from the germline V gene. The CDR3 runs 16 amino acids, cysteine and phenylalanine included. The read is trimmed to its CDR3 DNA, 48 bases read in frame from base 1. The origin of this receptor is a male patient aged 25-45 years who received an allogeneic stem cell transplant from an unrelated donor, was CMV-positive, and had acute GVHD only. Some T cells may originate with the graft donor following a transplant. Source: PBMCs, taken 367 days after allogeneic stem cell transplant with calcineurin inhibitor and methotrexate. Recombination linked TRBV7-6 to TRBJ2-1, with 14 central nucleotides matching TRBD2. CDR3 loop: CASSLPGLAGDNEQFF. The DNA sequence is TGTGCCAGCAGCTTACCGGGACTAGCGGGAGACAATGAGCAGTTCTTC.